A single T cell receptor beta chain is shown here with its context. This sample is part of a study of T cell responses to AZD1222 COVID-19 vaccine. This CDR3 has 12 residues. Germline V lookup: CDR1 MNHEY, CDR2 SVGAGI. Assay used: immunoSEQ multiplex PCR; TCRdb lists only in-frame clones, some missing. The sample holds roughly 180,000 clones, around 88% seen once. This TCR derives from an adult in good health. The rearrangement links TRBV6-5 to TRBJ2-7, with 8 bases that match TRBD2. The sample consisted of peripheral blood, taken on day 0 of AZD1222 vaccination. CDR3 DNA: TGTGCTTCGGGCGGGGGGCTCCACGAGCAGTACTTC. It codes for CASGGGLHEQYF.